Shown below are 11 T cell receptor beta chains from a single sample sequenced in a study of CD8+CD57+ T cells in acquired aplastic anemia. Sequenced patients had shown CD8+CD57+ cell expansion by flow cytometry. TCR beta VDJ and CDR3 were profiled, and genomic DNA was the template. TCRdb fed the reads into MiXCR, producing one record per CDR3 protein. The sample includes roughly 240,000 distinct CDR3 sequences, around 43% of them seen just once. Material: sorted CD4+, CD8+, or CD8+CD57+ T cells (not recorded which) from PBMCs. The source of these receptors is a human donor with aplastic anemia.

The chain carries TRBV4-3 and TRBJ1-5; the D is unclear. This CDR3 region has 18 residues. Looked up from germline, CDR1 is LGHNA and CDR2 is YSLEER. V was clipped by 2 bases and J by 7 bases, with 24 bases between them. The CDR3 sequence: CASSQSQEMEGWGQPQHF. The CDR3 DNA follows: TGCGCCAGCAGCCAATCCCAGGAAATGGAAGGTTGGGGACAGCCCCAGCATTTT.

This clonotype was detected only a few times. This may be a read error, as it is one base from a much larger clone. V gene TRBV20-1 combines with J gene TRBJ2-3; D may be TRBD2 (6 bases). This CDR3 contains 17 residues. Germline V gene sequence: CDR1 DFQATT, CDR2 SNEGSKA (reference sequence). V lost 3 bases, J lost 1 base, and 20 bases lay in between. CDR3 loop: CSARFLGVSGGTDTQYF. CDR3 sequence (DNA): TGCAGTGCTAGGTTCTTGGGGGTTTCGGGAGGCACAGATACGCAGTATTTT.

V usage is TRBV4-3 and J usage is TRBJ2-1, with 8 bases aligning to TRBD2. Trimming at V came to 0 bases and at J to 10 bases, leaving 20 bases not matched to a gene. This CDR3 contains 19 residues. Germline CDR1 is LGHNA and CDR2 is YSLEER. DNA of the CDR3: TGCGCCAGCAGCCAAGATTCGGTTGGCGGGGGGAAGCTCCTAGGAGAGCAGTTCTTC. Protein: CASSQDSVGGGKLLGEQFF.

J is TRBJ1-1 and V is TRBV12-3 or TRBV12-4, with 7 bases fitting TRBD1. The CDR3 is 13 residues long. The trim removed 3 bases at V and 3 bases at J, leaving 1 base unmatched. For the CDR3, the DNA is TGTGCCAGCAGTTTCGGACAGGACACTGAAGCTTTCTTT. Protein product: CASSFGQDTEAFF.

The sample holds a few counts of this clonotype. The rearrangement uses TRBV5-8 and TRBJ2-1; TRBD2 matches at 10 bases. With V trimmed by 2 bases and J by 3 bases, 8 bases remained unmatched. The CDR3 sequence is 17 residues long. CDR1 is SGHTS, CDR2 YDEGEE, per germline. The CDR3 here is CASSFTGTSANYNEQFF. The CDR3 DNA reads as TGTGCCAGCAGCTTCACCGGGACTAGCGCCAACTACAATGAGCAGTTCTTC.

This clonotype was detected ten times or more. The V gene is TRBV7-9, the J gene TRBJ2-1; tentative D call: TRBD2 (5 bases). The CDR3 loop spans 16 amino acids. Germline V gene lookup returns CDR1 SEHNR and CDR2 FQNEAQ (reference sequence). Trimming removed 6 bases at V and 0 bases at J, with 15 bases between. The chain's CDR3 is CASRDSGISSYNEQFF. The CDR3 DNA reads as TGTGCCAGCAGAGATTCCGGGATCTCCTCCTACAATGAGCAGTTCTTC.

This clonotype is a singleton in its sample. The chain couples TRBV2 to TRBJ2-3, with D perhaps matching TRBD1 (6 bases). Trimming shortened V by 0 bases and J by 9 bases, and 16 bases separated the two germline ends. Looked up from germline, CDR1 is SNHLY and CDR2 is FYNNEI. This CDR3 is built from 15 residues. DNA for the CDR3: TGTGCCAGCAGTGAAGCCAGGGGTGTTTTTGGGACGCAGTATTTT. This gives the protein CASSEARGVFGTQYF.

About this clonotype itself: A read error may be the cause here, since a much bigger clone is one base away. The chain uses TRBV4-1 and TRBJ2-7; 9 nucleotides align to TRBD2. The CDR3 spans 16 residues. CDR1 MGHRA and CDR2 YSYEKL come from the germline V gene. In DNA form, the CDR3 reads TGCGCCAGCAGCCCCCAAAGCCGGACTAGCGACTACGGGCAGTACTTC. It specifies CASSPQSRTSDYGQYF.

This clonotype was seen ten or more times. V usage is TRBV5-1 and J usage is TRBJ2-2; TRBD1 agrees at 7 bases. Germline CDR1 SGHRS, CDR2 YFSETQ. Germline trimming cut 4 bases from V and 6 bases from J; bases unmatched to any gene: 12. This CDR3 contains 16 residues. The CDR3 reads CASSLIRQGGSGELFF. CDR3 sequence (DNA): TGCGCCAGCAGCCTCATAAGACAGGGTGGGTCCGGGGAGCTGTTTTTT.

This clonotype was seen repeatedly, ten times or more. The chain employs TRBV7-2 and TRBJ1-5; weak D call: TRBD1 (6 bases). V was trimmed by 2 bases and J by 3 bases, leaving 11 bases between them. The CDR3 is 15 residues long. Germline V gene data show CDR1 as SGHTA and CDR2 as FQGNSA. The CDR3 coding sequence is TGTGCCAGCAGCTTAAACAGGGATTTCAATCAGCCCCAGCATTTT. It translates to CASSLNRDFNQPQHF.

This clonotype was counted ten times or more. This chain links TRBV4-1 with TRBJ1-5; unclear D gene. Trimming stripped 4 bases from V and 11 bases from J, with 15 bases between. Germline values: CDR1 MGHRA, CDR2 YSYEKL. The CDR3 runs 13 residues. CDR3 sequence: CASSPGLAKTQHF. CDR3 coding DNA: TGCGCCAGCAGCCCCGGATTGGCGAAGACCCAGCATTTT.